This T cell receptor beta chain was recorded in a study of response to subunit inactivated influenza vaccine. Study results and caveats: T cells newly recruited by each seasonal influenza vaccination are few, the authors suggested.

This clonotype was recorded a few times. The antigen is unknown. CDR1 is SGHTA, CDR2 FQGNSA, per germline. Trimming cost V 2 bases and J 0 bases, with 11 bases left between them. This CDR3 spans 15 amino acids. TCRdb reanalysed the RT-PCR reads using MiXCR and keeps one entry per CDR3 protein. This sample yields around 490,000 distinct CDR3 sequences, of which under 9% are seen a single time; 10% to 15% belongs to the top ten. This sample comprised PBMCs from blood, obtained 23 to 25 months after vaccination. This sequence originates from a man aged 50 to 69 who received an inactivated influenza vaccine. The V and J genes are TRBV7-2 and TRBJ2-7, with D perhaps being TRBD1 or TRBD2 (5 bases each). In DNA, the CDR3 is TGTGCCAGCAGCTTAATGGCAGGGACCTCCTACGAGCAGTACTTC. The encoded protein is CASSLMAGTSYEQYF.